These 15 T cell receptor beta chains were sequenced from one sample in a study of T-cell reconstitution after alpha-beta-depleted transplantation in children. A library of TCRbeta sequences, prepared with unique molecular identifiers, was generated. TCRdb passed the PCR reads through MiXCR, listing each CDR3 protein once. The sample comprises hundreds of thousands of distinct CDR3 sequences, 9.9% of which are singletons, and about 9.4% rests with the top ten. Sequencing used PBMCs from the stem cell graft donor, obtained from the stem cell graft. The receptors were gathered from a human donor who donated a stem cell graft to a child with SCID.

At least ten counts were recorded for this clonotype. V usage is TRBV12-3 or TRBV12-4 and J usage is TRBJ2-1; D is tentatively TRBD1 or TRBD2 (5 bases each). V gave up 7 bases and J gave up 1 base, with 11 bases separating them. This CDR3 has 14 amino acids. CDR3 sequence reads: CASTRGGSYNEQFF. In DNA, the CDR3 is TGTGCCAGCACACGGGGCGGGTCCTACAATGAGCAGTTCTTC.

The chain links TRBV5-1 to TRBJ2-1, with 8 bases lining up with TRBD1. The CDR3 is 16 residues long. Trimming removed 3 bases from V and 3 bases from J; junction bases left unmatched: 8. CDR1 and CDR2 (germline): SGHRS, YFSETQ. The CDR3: CASSSDQGAYYNEQFF. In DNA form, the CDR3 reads TGCGCCAGCAGCTCGGATCAGGGGGCTTACTACAATGAGCAGTTCTTC.

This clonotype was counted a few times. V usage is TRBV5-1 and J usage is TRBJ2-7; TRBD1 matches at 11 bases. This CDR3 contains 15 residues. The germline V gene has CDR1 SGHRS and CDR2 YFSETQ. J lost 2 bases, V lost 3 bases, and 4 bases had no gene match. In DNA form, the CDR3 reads TGCGCCAGCAGCTGGGGGACAGGGGGAACCTACGAGCAGTACTTC. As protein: CASSWGTGGTYEQYF.

The CDR3, as DNA: TGTGCCAGCAGCTTAACCCCGGGACAGGAGGGTCAGCAGTACTTC. Its protein is CASSLTPGQEGQQYF. This sequence joins TRBV7-3 and TRBJ2-7; 8 nucleotides match TRBD1. CDR3 size: 15 residues. Germline trimming cut 0 bases from V and 8 bases from J; bases unmatched to any gene: 9. Germline V CDR1 and CDR2: SGHTA, FQGTGA.

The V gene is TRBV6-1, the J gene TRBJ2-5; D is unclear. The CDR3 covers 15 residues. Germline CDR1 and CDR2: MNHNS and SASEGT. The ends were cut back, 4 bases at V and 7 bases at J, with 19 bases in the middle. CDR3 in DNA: TGTGCCAGCAGTGTACCTACGGAGTTTCTCGGGACCCAGTACTTC. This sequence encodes CASSVPTEFLGTQYF.

The CDR3 nucleotides are TGTGCCATCGGATTACAGGGTTTCACAGATACGCAGTATTTT. This sequence encodes CAIGLQGFTDTQYF. The chain couples TRBV10-3 to TRBJ2-3; tentative D call: TRBD1 (6 bases). This CDR3 is 14 amino acids long. Deletions cut 8 bases from V and 2 bases from J, with 14 bases between. The germline V gene has CDR1 ENHRY and CDR2 SYGVKD.

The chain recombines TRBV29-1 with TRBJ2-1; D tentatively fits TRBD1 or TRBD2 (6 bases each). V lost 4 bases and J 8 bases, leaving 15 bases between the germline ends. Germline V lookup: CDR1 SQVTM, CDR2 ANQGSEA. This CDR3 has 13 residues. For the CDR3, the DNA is TGCAGCGTTGCAACGGGGGCGCCCCATGAGCAGTTCTTC. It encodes CSVATGAPHEQFF.

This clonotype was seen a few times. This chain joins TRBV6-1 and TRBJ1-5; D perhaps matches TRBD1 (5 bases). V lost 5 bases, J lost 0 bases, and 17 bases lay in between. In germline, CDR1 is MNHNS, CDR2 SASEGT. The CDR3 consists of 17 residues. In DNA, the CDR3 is TGTGCCAGCAGTCATACCACAGGAATCTATAGCAATCAGCCCCAGCATTTT. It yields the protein CASSHTTGIYSNQPQHF.

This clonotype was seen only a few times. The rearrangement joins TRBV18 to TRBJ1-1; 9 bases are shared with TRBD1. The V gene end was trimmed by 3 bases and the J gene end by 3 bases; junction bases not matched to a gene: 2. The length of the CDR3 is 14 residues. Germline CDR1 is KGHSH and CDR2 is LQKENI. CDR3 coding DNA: TGTGCCAGCTCACCTTACAGGGGGCACACTGAAGCTTTCTTT. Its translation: CASSPYRGHTEAFF.

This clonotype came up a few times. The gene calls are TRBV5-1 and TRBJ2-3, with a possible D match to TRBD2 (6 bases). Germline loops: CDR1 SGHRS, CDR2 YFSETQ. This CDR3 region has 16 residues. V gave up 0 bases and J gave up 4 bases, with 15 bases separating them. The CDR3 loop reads CASSLGRAWGADTQYF. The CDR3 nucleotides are TGCGCCAGCAGCTTGGGGCGGGCCTGGGGGGCAGATACGCAGTATTTT.

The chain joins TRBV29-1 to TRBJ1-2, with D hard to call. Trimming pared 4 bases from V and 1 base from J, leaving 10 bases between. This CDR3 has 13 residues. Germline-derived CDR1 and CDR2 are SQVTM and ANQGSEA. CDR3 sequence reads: CSVGRRSNYGYTF. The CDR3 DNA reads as TGCAGCGTTGGTCGCCGGAGTAACTATGGCTACACCTTC.

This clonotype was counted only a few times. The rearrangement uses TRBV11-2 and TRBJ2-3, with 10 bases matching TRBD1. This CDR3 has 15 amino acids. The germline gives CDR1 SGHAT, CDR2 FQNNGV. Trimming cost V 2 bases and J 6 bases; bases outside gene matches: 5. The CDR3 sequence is CASSLMWTGGDTQYF. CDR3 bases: TGTGCCAGCAGCTTAATGTGGACAGGGGGGGATACGCAGTATTTT.

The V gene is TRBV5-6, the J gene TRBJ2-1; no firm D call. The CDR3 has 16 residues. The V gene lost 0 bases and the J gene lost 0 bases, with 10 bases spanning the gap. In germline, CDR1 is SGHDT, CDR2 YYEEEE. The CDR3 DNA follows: TGTGCCAGCAGCTTGGGGACGTTTAGCTCCTACAATGAGCAGTTCTTC. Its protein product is CASSLGTFSSYNEQFF.

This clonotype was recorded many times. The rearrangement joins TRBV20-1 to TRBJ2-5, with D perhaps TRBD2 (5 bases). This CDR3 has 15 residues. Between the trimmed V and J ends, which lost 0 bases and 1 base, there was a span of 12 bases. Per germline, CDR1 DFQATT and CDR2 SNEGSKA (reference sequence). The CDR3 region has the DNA TGCAGTGCTAGAGATTTCCGGGAACCCCAAGAGACCCAGTACTTC. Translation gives CSARDFREPQETQYF.

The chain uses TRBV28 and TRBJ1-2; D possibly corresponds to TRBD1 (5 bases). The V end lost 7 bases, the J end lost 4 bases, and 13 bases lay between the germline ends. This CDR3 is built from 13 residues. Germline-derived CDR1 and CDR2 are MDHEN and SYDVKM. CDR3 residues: CASKTGDFYGYTF. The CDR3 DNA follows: TGTGCCAGCAAAACAGGTGACTTCTATGGCTACACCTTC.